In its sample, the clone carrying this T cell receptor beta chain was seen once. Its antigen is unknown. V lost 7 bases to trimming and J lost 6 bases, with 15 bases between them. The germline V gene has CDR1 MNHNY and CDR2 SVGAGI (reference sequence). The CDR3 sequence is 13 residues long. This specimen comes from a study of siplizumab effects on memory and regulatory T cells. Regarding the study as a whole: Confirmatory evidence of suppressive function in proliferating siplizumab-culture Tregs was not obtained.

Clones were read by immunoSEQ multiplex PCR, and TCRdb kept only the in-frame ones, dropping some. The table includes around 100,000 clones, 85% to 95% detected once. The chain is built from TRBV6-6 and TRBJ1-1; D gene unclear. Sequenced: Tregs sorted from blood. The clonotype comes from a human donor in good health. The CDR3 sequence is CASKTPGRSEAFF. The DNA for the CDR3 is TGTGCCAGCAAGACGCCTGGAAGGTCTGAAGCTTTCTTT.